This T cell receptor (beta chain) was obtained from a study of shared clonotypes between healthy human individuals. CD45RA-negative memory and CD45RA+ naive subsets were split from the CD4+ cells. The test was conducted at deep level. Over several immunoSEQ plates, each subset's genomic DNA was distributed in even portions. Here immunoSEQ multiplex PCR was the method, and the copy in TCRdb shows in-frame clones only, minus some. The table has about 2.4 million clones, just over 90% seen once. The receptor was isolated from a man aged 18 to 29 in good health. What was sequenced was naive CD4+ T cells sorted from blood. The subset is: CD45RA+ positively selected.

The DNA of the CDR3 is TGTGCCAGCAGCGTAACCGGGATCCATTCTGACACAGATACGCAGTATTTT. This codes for CASSVTGIHSDTDTQYF. This chain joins TRBV7-2 and TRBJ2-3; D perhaps matches TRBD2 (5 bases). Deletions cut 5 bases from V and 2 bases from J, with 20 bases between. The CDR3 extends over 17 amino acids. The germline V gene encodes CDR1 SGHTA and CDR2 FQGNSA. Looking up the rest from reference TRBV7-2 and TRBJ2-3 gives the full variable domain: GAGVSQSPSNKVTEKGKDVELRCDPISGHTALYWYRQSLGQGLEFLIYFQGNSAPDKSGLPSDRFSAERTGGSVSTLTIQRTQQEDSAVYLCASSVTGIHSDTDTQYFGPGTRLTVL.